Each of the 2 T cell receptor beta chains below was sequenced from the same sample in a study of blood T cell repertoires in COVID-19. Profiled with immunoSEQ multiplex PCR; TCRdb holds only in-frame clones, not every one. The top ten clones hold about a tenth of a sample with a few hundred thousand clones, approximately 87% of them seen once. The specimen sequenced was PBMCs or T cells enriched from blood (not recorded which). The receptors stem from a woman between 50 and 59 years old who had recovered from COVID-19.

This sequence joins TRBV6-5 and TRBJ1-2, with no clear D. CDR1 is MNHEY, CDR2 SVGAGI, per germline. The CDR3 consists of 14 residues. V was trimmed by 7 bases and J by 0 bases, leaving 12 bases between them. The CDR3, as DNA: TGTGCCAGCACCCCCCGCGGGACTAACTATGGCTACACCTTC. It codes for CASTPRGTNYGYTF.

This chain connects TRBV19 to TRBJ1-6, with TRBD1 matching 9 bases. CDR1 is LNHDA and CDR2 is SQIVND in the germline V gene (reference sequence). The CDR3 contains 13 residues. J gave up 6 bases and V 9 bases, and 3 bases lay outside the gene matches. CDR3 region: CASQTGGNSPLHF. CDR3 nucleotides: TGTGCCAGCCAGACAGGGGGTAATTCACCCCTCCACTTT.